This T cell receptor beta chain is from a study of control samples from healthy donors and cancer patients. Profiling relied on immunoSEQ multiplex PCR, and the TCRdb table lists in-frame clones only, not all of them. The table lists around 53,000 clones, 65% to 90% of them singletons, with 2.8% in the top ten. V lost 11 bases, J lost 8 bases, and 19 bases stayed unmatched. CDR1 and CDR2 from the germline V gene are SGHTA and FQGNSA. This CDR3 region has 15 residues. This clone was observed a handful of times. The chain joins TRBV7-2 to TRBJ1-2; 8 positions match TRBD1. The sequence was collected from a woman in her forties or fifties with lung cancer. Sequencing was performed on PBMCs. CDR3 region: CAARTGPSSDGGYTF. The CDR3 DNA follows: TGTGCCGCGCGGACAGGGCCTAGCTCTGATGGAGGCTACACCTTC.